The 20 T cell receptor beta chains below all came from one sample that was sequenced in a study of identical twins. Each CDR3 protein is one row after TCRdb ran MiXCR on the 5' RACE reads. The sample contains approximately 500,000 distinct CDR3 sequences, roughly 15% of which appear only once. The data also belong to a second study, concerning yellow fever vaccine responses in identical twins.

Sequencing input: CD4+ T cells sorted from blood. Receptor source: a woman aged 18-29 years in good health.

The chain couples TRBV6-1 to TRBJ2-1, with D possibly being TRBD2 (7 bases). This CDR3 region has 13 residues. Germline V gene data show CDR1 as MNHNS and CDR2 as SASEGT. Trimming removed 8 bases from V and 9 bases from J, with 17 bases in between. The CDR3 spells CASSRGGEFEQFF. The CDR3 DNA reads as TGTGCCAGCTCTAGGGGGGGGGAGTTTGAGCAGTTCTTC.

The rearrangement uses TRBV7-9 and TRBJ2-3; D is unclear. V shed 7 bases and J shed 4 bases, with 15 bases lying between them. The CDR3 consists of 14 residues. Germline loops: CDR1 SEHNR, CDR2 FQNEAQ (reference sequence). CDR3 region: CASTQLGSSDTQYF. The CDR3, as DNA: TGTGCCAGCACCCAGTTGGGCAGTTCAGATACGCAGTATTTT. Drawing the rest from reference TRBV7-9 and TRBJ2-3, the complete variable domain is DTGVSQNPRHKITKRGQNVTFRCDPISEHNRLYWYRQTLGQGPEFLTYFQNEAQLEKSRLLSDRFSAERPKGSFSTLEIQRTEQGDSAMYLCASTQLGSSDTQYFGPGTRLTVL.

This chain joins TRBV7-9 and TRBJ2-1, with unresolved D. Germline V gene lookup returns CDR1 SEHNR and CDR2 FQNEAQ (reference sequence). Trimming stripped 2 bases from V and 5 bases from J, with 7 bases between. CDR3 length: 13 residues. The CDR3 DNA is TGTGCCAGCAGCTTATATACACACAATGAGCAGTTCTTC. It encodes CASSLYTHNEQFF.

This clonotype turned up a few times. The gene calls are TRBV10-1 and TRBJ2-7, with D possibly matching TRBD1 (5 bases). Germline V gene sequence: CDR1 WNHNN, CDR2 SYGVQD (reference sequence). The CDR3 runs 15 residues. V lost 3 bases and J 4 bases, leaving 16 bases between the germline ends. The CDR3 region has the DNA TGCGCCAGCAGTGACCCTAAGACAGCCAGATACGAGCAGTACGTC. It yields the protein CASSDPKTARYEQYV.

The rearrangement links TRBV21-1 to TRBJ2-5; the listed D gene, TRBD2, was not tested against the DNA. TRBV21-1 is given as a pseudogene. The CDR3 has 14 amino acids. The CDR3 DNA reads TGTGCCAGCAGGCTAGCGGGAGAGGAGGAGACCCAGTACTTC. Protein sequence: CASRLAGEEETQYF.

This clonotype has only a few counts. The V call is TRBV7-9, the J call TRBJ2-5, with TRBD2 matching 14 bases. Germline trimming cut 5 bases from V and 4 bases from J; bases unmatched to any gene: 3. In germline, CDR1 is SEHNR, CDR2 FQNEAQ (reference sequence). The CDR3 runs 15 residues. Written as DNA, the CDR3 is TGTGCCAGCAGCCCGACTAGCGGGAGGGGAGAGACCCAGTACTTC. This codes for CASSPTSGRGETQYF.

J is TRBJ2-3 and V is TRBV20-1; weak D call: TRBD2 (7 bases). CDR1 DFQATT and CDR2 SNEGSKA come from the germline V gene (reference sequence). This CDR3 is built from 14 residues. Trimming stripped 6 bases from V and 3 bases from J, with 16 bases between. The CDR3 region is CSAPGGARTDTQYF. Written as DNA, the CDR3 is TGCAGTGCCCCTGGGGGGGCGAGGACAGATACGCAGTATTTT.

The chain recombines TRBV28 with TRBJ1-1; unclear D gene. The length of the CDR3 is 15 residues. CDR1 MDHEN and CDR2 SYDVKM come from the germline V gene. Trimming pared 5 bases from V and 1 base from J, leaving 14 bases between. In DNA form, the CDR3 reads TGTGCCAGCAGTCCTCCGGGGATGGGGAACACTGAAGCTTTCTTT. Translated, it gives CASSPPGMGNTEAFF.

This clonotype was seen just once. The chain recombines TRBV27 with TRBJ2-1; D ambiguous. Germline CDR1 is MNHEY and CDR2 is SMNVEV (reference sequence). The germline V and J ends were trimmed by 6 bases and 9 bases, with 15 bases remaining between them. This CDR3 has 13 residues. CDR3 bases: TGTGCCAGCAGCCTTTACGGCTCGGCTGAGCAGTTCTTC. It encodes CASSLYGSAEQFF.

The chain couples TRBV7-2 to TRBJ2-1; 13 bases agree with TRBD2. The germline gives CDR1 SGHTA, CDR2 FQGNSA. V dropped 5 bases and J dropped 4; count of bases not matched to a gene: 5. The CDR3 is made up of 16 amino acids. CDR3 bases: TGTGCCAGCAGCCCTCCGGGACTAGCGGGATACAATGAGCAGTTCTTC. This encodes CASSPPGLAGYNEQFF.

The chain couples TRBV29-1 to TRBJ2-4; D tentatively fits TRBD1 or TRBD2 (5 bases each). The CDR3 extends over 14 amino acids. In germline, CDR1 is SQVTM, CDR2 ANQGSEA. V was shortened by 6 bases and J by 7 bases, with 19 bases between the two germline ends. In DNA form, the CDR3 reads TGCAGCGTGAGGACTGGGACCACCCGGAACATTCAGTACTTC. Its protein product is CSVRTGTTRNIQYF.

This clonotype was observed a few times. The chain has TRBV21-1 and TRBJ2-1; TRBD2, the table's D call, lacks a check against the DNA. TRBV21-1 is a pseudogene. This CDR3 has 17 residues. The CDR3 DNA reads as TGTGCCAGCAGCGAAAGACTAGCGGGAGAAAAGGACAATGAGCAGTTCTTC. This sequence encodes CASSERLAGEKDNEQFF.

This clonotype showed up many times. The chain is built from TRBV29-1 and TRBJ2-3; possible D gene TRBD2, 6 bases. Trimming removed 5 bases at V and 0 bases at J, with 12 bases between. The CDR3 length is 14 residues. Looked up from germline, CDR1 is SQVTM and CDR2 is ANQGSEA. This CDR3 reads CSVLTLASTDTQYF. The CDR3 nucleotides are TGCAGCGTTCTTACCCTAGCGAGCACAGATACGCAGTATTTT.

This rearrangement joins TRBV20-1 to TRBJ2-2; the D gene is possibly TRBD2 (6 bases). Germline CDR1 and CDR2: DFQATT and SNEGSKA (reference sequence). V gave up 0 bases and J gave up 6 bases, with 26 bases separating them. The CDR3 runs 19 residues. The CDR3 loop is CSARDVGSRGGGFAGELFF. The CDR3 coding sequence is TGCAGTGCTAGAGATGTCGGGAGCCGGGGCGGCGGGTTTGCCGGGGAGCTGTTTTTT.

The rearrangement uses TRBV12-3 or TRBV12-4 and TRBJ2-5; D is perhaps TRBD2 (6 bases). This CDR3 is built from 14 residues. V lost 7 bases and J 2 bases, leaving 14 bases between the germline ends. CDR3 amino acids: CASKLADIQETQYF. As DNA, the CDR3 is TGTGCCAGCAAGTTAGCGGACATACAAGAGACCCAGTACTTC.

This sequence joins TRBV10-3 and TRBJ2-3, with D possibly being TRBD2 (5 bases). V was cut by 2 bases and J by 2 bases, with 11 bases left in between. The V gene's germline CDR1 is ENHRY and CDR2 SYGVKD. The CDR3 consists of 15 residues. CDR3 in DNA: TGTGCCATCAGTGAGACTGGCGGGTACACAGATACGCAGTATTTT. It specifies CAISETGGYTDTQYF.

This clonotype has a handful of counts. This chain connects TRBV2 to TRBJ2-7; TRBD1 might be the D (5 bases). CDR3 length equals 11 residues. CDR1 and CDR2 (germline): SNHLY, FYNNEI. With 7 bases removed from V and 4 bases from J, the gap between germline ends came to 8 bases. The CDR3 spells CASKKGYEQYV. The CDR3 DNA sequence: TGTGCCAGCAAGAAGGGGTACGAGCAGTACGTC.

This clonotype was seen more than once but under ten times. This chain uses TRBV6-1 with TRBJ1-2, with a possible D match to TRBD1 (5 bases). V lost 2 bases to trimming and J lost 6 bases, with 10 bases between them. The germline gives CDR1 MNHNS, CDR2 SASEGT. The CDR3 spans 13 residues. This CDR3 is CASSEQRGHGYTF. The CDR3 DNA reads TGTGCCAGCAGTGAACAAAGGGGACATGGCTACACCTTC.

The chain is built from TRBV29-1 and TRBJ2-1, with D perhaps matching TRBD2 (6 bases). This CDR3 has 15 amino acids. In germline, CDR1 is SQVTM, CDR2 ANQGSEA. Between the trimmed V and J ends, which lost 4 bases and 5 bases, there was a span of 18 bases. This CDR3 reads CSVVLVAAVNNEQFF. DNA of the CDR3: TGCAGCGTTGTGCTTGTAGCGGCAGTCAACAATGAGCAGTTCTTC.

The chain employs TRBV3-1 and TRBJ2-3, with D tentatively TRBD2 (6 bases). The CDR3 spans 11 residues. Trimming pared 11 bases from V and 4 bases from J, leaving 10 bases between. Germline loops: CDR1 LGHDT, CDR2 YNNKEL (reference sequence). Written as DNA, the CDR3 is TGTGCCGCTGCGGGACCAGATACGCAGTATTTT. Amino acid sequence: CAAAGPDTQYF.